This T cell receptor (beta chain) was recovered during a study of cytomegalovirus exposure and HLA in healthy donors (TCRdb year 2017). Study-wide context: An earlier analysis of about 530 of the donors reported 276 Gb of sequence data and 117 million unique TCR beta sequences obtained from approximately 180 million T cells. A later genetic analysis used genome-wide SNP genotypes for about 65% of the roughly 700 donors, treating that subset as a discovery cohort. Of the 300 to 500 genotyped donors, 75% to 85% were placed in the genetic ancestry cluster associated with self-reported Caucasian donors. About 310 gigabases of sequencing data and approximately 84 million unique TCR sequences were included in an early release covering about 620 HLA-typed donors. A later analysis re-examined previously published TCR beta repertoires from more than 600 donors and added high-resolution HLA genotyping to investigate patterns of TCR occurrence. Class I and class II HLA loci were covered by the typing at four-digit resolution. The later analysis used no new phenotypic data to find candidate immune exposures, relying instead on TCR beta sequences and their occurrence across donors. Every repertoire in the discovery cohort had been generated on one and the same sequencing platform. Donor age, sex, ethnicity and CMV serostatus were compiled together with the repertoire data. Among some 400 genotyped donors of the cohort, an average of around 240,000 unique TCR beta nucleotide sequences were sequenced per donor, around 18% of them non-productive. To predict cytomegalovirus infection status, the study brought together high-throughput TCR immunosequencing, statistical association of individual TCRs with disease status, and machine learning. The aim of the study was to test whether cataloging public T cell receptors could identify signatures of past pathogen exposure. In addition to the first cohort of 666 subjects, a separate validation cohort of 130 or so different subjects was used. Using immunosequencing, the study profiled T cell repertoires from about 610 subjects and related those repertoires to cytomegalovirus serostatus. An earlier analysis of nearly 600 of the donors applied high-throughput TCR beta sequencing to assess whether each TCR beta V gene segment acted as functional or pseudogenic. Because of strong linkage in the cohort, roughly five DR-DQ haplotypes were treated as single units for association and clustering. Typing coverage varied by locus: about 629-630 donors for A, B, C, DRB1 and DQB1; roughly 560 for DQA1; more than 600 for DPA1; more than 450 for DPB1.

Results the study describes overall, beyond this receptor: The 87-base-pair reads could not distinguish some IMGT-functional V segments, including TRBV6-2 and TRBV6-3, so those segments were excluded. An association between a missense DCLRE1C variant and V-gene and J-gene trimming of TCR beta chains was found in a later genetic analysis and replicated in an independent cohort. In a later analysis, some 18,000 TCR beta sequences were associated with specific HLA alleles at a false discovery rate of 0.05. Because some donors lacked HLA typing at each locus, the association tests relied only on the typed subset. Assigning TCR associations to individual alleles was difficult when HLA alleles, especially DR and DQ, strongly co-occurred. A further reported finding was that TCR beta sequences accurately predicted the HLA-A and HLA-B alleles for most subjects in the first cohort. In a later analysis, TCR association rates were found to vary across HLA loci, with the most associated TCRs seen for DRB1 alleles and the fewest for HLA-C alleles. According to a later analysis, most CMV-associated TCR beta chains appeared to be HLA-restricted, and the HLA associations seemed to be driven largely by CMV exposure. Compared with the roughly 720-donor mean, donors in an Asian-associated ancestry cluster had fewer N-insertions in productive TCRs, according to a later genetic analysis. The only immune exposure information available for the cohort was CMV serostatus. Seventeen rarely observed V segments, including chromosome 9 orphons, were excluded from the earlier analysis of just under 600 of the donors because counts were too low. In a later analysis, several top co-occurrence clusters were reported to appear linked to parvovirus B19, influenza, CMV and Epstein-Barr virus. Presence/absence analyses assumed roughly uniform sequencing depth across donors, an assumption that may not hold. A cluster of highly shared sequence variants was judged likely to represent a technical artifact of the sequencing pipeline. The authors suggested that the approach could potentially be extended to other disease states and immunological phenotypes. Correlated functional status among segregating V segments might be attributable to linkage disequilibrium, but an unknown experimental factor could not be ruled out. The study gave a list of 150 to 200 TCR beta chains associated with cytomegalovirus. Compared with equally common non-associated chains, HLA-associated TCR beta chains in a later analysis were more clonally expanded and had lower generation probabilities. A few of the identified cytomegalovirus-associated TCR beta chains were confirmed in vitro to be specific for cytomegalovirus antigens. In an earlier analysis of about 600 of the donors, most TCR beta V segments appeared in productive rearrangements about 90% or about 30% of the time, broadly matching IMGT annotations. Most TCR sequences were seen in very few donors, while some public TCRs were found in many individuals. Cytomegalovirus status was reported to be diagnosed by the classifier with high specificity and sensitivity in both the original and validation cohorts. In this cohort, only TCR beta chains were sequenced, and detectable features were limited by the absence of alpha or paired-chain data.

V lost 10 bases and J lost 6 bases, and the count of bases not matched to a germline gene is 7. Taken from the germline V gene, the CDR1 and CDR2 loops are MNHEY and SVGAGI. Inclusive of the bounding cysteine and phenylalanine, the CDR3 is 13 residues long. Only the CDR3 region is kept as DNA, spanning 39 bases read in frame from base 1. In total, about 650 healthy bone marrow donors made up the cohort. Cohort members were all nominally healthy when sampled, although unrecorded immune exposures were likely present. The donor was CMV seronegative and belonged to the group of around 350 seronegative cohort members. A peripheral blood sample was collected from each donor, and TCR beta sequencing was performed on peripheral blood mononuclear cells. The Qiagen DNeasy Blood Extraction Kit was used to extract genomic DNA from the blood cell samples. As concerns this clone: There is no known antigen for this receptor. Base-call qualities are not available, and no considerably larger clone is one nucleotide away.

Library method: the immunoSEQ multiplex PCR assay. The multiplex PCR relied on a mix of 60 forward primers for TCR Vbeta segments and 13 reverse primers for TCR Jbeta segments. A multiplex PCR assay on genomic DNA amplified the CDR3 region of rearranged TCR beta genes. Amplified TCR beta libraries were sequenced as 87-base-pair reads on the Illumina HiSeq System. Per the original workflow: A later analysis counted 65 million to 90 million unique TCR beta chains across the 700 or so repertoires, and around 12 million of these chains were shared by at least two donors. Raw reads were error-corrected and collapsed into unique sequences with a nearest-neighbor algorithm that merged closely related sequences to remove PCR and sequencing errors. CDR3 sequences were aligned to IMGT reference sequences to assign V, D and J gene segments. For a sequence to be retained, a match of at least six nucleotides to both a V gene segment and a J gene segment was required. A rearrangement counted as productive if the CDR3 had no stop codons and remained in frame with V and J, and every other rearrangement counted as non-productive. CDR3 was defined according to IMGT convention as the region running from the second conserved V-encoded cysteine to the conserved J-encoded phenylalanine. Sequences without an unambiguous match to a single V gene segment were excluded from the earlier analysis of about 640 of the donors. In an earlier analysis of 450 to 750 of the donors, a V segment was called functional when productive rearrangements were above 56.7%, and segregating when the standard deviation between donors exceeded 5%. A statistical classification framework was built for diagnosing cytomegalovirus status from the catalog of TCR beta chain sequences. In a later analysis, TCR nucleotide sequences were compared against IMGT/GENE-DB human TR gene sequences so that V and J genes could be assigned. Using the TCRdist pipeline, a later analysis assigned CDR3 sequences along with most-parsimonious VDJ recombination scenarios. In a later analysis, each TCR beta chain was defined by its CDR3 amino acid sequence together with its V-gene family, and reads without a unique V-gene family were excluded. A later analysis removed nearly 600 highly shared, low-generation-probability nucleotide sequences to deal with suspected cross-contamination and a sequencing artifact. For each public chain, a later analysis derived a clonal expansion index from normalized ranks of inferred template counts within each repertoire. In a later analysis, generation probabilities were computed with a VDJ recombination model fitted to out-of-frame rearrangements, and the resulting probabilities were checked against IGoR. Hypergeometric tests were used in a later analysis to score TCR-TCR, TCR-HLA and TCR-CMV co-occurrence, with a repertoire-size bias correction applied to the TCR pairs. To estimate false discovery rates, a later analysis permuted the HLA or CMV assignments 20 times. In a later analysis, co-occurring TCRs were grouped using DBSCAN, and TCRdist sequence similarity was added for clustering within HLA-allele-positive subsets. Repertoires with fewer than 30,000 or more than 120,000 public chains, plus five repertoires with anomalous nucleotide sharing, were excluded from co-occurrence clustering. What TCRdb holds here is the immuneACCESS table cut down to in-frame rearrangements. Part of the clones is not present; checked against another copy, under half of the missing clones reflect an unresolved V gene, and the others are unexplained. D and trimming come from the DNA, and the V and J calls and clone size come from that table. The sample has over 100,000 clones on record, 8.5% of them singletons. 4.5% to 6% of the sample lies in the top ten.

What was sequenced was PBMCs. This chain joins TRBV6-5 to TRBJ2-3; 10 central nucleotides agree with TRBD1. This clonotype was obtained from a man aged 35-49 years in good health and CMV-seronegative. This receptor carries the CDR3 CATTTGGADTQYF. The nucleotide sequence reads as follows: TGTGCCACCACGACAGGGGGCGCGGATACGCAGTATTTT.